This TCR beta chain emerged from a study of regulatory T cells in long-lasting Graves disease. Points from the study as a whole: TCR diversity was lower in persistent Graves' patients than in newly diagnosed ones. Preferential use of TRBV28, TRBJ1-2 and TRBJ2-5 was seen in persistent disease.

Sequencing libraries for TCR beta were prepared with iRepertoire HTBI primers and Arm-PCR of CDR3 regions. TCRdb reprocessed the multiplex PCR reads with MiXCR, giving one entry per CDR3 protein. The sample contains more than 450,000 distinct CDR3 sequences, about a sixth of which appear only once. CDR1 and CDR2 (germline): MDHEN, SYDVKM. The CDR3 has 14 residues. Trimming removed 3 bases from V and 4 bases from J; junction bases left unmatched: 3. The time point here: newly diagnosed GD, antithyroid drugs for less than 3 months. From RNA extracted from PBMCs, the TCR library was made. This clonotype was picked up a small number of times. Its antigen is unknown. The data were also submitted as part of a second study, on T cells in Graves' hyperthyroidism and ophthalmopathy. That study adds: Using the HTBI primer set, a first-round RT-PCR was run on the TCR CDR3. Among clonotypes expanded in thyroid above 0.001, most were also found in blood.

This sequence originates from a man in his forties with Graves disease. Sequenced here: peripheral blood mononuclear cells (PBMCs), sampled at new diagnosis, from a patient treated with antithyroid drugs. V usage is TRBV28 and J usage is TRBJ1-3; the match to TRBD1 covers 7 bases. CDR3 loop: CASSFRGRGNTIYF. The CDR3 coding sequence is TGTGCCAGCAGTTTTAGGGGGCGCGGAAACACCATATATTTT.